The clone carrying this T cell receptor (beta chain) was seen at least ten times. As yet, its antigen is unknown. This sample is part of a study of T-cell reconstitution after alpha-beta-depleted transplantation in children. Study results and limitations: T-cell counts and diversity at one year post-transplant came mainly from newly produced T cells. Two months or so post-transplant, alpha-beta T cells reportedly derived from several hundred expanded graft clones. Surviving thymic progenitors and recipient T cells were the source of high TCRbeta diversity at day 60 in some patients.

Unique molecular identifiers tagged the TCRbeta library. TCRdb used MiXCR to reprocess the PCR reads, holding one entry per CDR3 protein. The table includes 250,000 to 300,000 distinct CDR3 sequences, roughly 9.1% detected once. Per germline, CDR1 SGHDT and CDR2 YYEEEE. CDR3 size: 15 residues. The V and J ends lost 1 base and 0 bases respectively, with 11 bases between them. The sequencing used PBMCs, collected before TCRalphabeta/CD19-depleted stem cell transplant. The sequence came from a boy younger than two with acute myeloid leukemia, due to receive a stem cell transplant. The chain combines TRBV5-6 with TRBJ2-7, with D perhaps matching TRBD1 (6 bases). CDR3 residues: CASSLYIQGSYEQYF. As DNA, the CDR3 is TGTGCCAGCAGCTTGTATATACAGGGCTCCTACGAGCAGTACTTC.